This T cell receptor (beta chain) was captured by sequencing in a study of control samples from healthy donors and cancer patients. Data came from immunoSEQ multiplex PCR; TCRdb stores just in-frame clones and leaves some out. The data contain about 130,000 clones, about 93% of them singletons. Trimming removed 5 bases at V and 5 bases at J, with 13 bases between. This CDR3 region has 15 residues. The germline V gene has CDR1 SGHAT and CDR2 FQNNGV. The chain uses TRBV11-2 and TRBJ1-6; D perhaps matches TRBD1 (5 bases). Material: blood. The receptor was derived from a man aged 40-49 years in good health. CDR3 in amino acids: CASSIGVGNNSPLHF. The DNA for the CDR3 is TGTGCCAGCAGCATAGGGGTGGGGAATAATTCACCCCTCCACTTT. The complete variable domain, with remaining parts taken from reference TRBV11-2 and TRBJ1-6, reads EAGVAQSPRYKIIEKRQSVAFWCNPISGHATLYWYQQILGQGPKLLIQFQNNGVVDDSQLPKDRFSAERLKGVDSTLKIQPAKLEDSAVYLCASSIGVGNNSPLHFGNGTRLTVT.